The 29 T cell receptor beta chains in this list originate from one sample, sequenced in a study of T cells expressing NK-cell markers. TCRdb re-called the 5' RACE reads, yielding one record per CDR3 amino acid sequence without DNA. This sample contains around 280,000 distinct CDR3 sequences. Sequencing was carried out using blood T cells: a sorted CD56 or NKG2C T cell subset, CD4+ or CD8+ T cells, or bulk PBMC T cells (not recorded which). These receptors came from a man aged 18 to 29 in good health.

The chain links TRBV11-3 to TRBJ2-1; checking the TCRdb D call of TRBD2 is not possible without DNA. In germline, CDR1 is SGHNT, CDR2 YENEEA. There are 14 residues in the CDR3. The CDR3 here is CASSLEAGAGEQFF.

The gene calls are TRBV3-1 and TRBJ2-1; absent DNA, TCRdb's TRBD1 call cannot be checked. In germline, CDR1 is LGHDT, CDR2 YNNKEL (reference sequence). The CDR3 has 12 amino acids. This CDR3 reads CASSNLRAPVFF.

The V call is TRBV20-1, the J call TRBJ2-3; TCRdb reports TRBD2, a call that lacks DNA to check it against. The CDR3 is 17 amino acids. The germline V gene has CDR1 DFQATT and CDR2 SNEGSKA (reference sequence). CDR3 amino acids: CSARDAGLAGVTDTQYF.

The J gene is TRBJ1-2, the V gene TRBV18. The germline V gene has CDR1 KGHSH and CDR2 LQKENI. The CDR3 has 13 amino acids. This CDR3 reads CASSPRDADGYTF.

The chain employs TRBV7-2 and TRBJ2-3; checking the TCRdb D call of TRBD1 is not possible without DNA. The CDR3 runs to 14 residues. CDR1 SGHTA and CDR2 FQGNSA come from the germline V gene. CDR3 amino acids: CASSYRISTDTQYF.

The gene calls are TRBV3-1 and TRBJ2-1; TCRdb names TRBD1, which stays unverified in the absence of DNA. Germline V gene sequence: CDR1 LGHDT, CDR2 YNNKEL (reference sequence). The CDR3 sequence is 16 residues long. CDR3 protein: CASSQWARGPGREQFF.

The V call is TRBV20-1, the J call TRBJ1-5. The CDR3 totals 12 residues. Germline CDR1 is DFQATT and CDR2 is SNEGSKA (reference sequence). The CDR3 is CSGTRRNQPQHF.

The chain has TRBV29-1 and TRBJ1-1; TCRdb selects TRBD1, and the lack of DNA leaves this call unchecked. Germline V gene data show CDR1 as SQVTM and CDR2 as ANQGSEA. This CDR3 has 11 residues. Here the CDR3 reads CSVEGTGRAFF.

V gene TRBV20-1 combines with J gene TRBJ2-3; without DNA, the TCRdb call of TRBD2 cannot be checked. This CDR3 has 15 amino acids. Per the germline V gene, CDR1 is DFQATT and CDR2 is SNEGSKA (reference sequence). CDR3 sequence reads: CSAEDSWRDTDTQYF.

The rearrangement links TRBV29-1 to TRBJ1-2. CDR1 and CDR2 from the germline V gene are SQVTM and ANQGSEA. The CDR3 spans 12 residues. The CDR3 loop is CSVSARYYGYTF.

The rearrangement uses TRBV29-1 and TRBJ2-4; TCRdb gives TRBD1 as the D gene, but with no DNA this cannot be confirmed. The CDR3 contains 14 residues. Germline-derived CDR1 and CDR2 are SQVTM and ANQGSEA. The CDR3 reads CSVTGRNGVNIQYF.

Here the CDR3 reads CSVVSGDWPGEKLFF. The chain employs TRBV29-1 and TRBJ1-4. Per the germline V gene, CDR1 is SQVTM and CDR2 is ANQGSEA. CDR3 length: 15 residues.

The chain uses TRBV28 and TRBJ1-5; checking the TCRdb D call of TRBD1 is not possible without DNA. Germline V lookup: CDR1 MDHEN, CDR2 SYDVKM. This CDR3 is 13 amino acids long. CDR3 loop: CASREGQNQPQHF.

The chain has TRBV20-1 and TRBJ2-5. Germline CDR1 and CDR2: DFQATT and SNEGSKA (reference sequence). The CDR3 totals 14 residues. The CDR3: CSARGHLGVETQYF.

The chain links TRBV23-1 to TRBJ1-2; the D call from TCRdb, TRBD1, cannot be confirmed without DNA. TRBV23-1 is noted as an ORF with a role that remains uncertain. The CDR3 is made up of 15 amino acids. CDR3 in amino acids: CASSLHRGFGYGYTF.

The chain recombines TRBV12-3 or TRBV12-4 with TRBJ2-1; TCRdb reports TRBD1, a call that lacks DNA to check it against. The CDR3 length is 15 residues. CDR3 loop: CASSLRGGTYNEQFF.

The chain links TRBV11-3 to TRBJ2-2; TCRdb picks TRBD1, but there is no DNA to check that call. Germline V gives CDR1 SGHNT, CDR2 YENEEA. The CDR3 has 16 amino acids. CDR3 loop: CASSLGTGGSPGELFF.

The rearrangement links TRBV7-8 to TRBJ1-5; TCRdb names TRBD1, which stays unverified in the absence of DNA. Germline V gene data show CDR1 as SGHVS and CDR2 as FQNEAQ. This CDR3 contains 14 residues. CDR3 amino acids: CASSPWTANQPQHF.

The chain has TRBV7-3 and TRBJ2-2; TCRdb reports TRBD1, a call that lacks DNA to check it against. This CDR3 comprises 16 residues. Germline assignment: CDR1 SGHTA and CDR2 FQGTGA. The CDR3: CASSPRTVSYTGELFF.

The CDR3 loop reads CASTGYNEQFF. J is TRBJ2-1 and V is TRBV27; with no DNA, the TCRdb D assignment of TRBD1 cannot be verified. CDR1 and CDR2 from the germline V gene are MNHEY and SMNVEV (reference sequence). CDR3 size: 11 residues.

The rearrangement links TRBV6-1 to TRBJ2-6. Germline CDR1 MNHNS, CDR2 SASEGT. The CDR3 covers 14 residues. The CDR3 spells CATSQSSGANVLTF.

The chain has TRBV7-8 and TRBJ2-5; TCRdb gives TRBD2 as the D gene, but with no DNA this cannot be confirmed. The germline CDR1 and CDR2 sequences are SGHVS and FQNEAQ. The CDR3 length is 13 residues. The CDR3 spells CASSSQGGRTQYF.

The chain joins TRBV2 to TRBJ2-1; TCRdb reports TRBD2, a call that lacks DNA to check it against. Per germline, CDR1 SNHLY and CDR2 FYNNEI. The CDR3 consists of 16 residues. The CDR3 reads CASSEEGLAAYNEQFF.

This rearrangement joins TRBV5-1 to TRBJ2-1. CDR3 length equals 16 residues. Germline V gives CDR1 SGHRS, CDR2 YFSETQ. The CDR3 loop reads CASSLGGGRSYNEQFF. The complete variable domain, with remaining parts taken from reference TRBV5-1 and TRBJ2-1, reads KAGVTQTPRYLIKTRGQQVTLSCSPISGHRSVSWYQQTPGQGLQFLFEYFSETQRNKGNFPGRFSGRQFSNSRSEMNVSTLELGDSALYLCASSLGGGRSYNEQFFGPGTRLTVL.

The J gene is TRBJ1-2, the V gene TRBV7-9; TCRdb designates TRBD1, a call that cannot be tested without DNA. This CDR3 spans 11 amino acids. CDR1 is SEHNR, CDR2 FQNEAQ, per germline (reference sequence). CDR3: CASSWDTANTF.

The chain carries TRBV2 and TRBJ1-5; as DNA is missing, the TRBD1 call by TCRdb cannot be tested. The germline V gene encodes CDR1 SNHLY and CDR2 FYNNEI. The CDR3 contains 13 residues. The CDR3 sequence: CASRGQSGQPQHF.

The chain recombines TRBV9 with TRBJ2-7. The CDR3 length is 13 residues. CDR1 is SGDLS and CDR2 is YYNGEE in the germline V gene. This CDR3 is CASSVEGLYEQYF.

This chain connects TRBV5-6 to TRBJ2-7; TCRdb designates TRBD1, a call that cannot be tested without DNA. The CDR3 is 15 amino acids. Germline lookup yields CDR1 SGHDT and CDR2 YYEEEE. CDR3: CASSSERDRVGEQYF.

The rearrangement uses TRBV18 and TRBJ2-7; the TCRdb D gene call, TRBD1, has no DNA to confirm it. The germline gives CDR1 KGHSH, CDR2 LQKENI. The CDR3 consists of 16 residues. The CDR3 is CASSPPILGQTYEQYF.